The present T cell receptor beta chain was sequenced within a study of blood T cell repertoires in COVID-19. Turning to the study itself: T cells, B-cell-depleted T cells, or PBMCs provided the cDNA or gDNA that served as material.

Trimming took 2 bases from V and 7 from J; bases not matched to a gene: 8. Germline assignment: CDR1 ENHRY and CDR2 SYGVKD. This CDR3 spans 16 amino acids. Data came from immunoSEQ multiplex PCR; TCRdb stores just in-frame clones and leaves some out. The sample includes more than 45,000 clones, around nine tenths of them seen just once. The sample consisted of peripheral blood. The chain joins TRBV10-3 to TRBJ2-1, with 10 positions matching TRBD2. This receptor was taken from a man aged 60-69 years with active or convalescent COVID-19. In DNA, the CDR3 is TGTGCCATCAGTGAGGCGAGCGGGGGGGCTAGAAATGAGCAGTTCTTC. Translation: CAISEASGGARNEQFF.